Below are 30 T cell receptor beta chains sequenced from a single sample in a study of blood T cell repertoires in COVID-19. The method was immunoSEQ multiplex PCR; TCRdb's version includes in-frame clones alone and lacks a portion of them. The sample shows some 130,000 clones, 85% of them seen only once. The sequencing input was peripheral blood. The receptors shown here come from a human donor in a cohort sampled during active COVID-19.

The V and J genes are TRBV6-5 and TRBJ1-5; D call uncertain. Trimming removed 3 bases at V and 0 bases at J, with 6 bases between. The CDR3 spans 14 residues. Germline loops: CDR1 MNHEY, CDR2 SVGAGI. Here the CDR3 DNA reads TGTGCCAGCAGTTATGACAATAGCAATCAGCCCCAGCATTTT. Protein sequence: CASSYDNSNQPQHF.

This clone came up once. The rearrangement joins TRBV19 to TRBJ2-1; D is ambiguous. The V gene lost 0 bases and the J gene lost 10 bases, with 13 bases spanning the gap. This CDR3 spans 14 amino acids. Germline CDR1 reads LNHDA; CDR2 reads SQIVND (reference sequence). The CDR3 nucleotides read TGTGCCAGTAGTATAGACCCAGCCGCCAGGGAGCAGTTCTTC. It specifies CASSIDPAAREQFF.

The V call is TRBV10-2, the J call TRBJ2-7, with TRBD1 as a possible D gene (7 bases). The germline CDR1 and CDR2 sequences are WSHSY and SAAADI. V was clipped by 0 bases and J by 6 bases, with 12 bases between them. The CDR3 is 14 residues long. The CDR3 region is CASSESNRGGEQYV. As DNA, the CDR3 is TGCGCCAGCAGTGAGTCCAACAGGGGAGGCGAGCAGTACGTC.

This sequence joins TRBV19 and TRBJ2-3; D gene uncertain. The CDR3 sequence is 15 residues long. Germline-derived CDR1 and CDR2 are LNHDA and SQIVND (reference sequence). The germline V and J ends were trimmed by 9 bases and 0 bases, with 16 bases remaining between them. Here the CDR3 reads CARASSTFSTDTQYF. In DNA form, the CDR3 reads TGTGCCAGGGCCTCAAGTACATTTAGCACAGATACGCAGTATTTT.

V and J are TRBV7-9 and TRBJ2-1; weak D call: TRBD2 (6 bases). Germline CDR1 and CDR2: SEHNR and FQNEAQ (reference sequence). Trimming pared 1 base from V and 8 bases from J, leaving 12 bases between. The CDR3 sequence is 14 residues long. The CDR3 sequence is CASSLDGRMDEQFF. CDR3 DNA: TGTGCCAGCAGCTTAGACGGGAGAATGGATGAGCAGTTCTTC.

The J gene is TRBJ2-7, the V gene TRBV14; 7 positions match TRBD1. The CDR3 spans 15 residues. Germline CDR1 SGHDN, CDR2 FVKESK. V shed 1 base and J 9 bases; nucleotides not matched to a gene: 12. CDR3: CASSQVWGQSEVQYF. As DNA, the CDR3 is TGTGCCAGCAGCCAAGTTTGGGGACAGTCTGAGGTGCAGTACTTC.

This clone was counted between two and nine times. This sequence joins TRBV7-9 and TRBJ1-1, with TRBD1 identical over 9 bases. After removal of 5 bases from V and 2 bases from J, the junction contained 6 bases not matched to a gene. Germline V gene lookup returns CDR1 SEHNR and CDR2 FQNEAQ (reference sequence). The CDR3 covers 15 residues. CDR3 in DNA: TGTGCCAGCAGCCCGCGACAGGGGGGTAACACTGAAGCTTTCTTT. Translation gives CASSPRQGGNTEAFF. The whole variable domain, filled in from reference TRBV7-9 and TRBJ1-1, reads DTGVSQNPRHKITKRGQNVTFRCDPISEHNRLYWYRQTLGQGPEFLTYFQNEAQLEKSRLLSDRFSAERPKGSFSTLEIQRTEQGDSAMYLCASSPRQGGNTEAFFGQGTRLTVV.

CDR3 DNA sequence: TGTGCCAGCAGCCATGCGGGGGGCTTAGAAGAGACCCAGTACTTC. Amino acid sequence: CASSHAGGLEETQYF. This chain links TRBV3-1 (or the pseudogene TRBV3-2) with TRBJ2-5, with TRBD2 matching over 8 bases. Germline loops: CDR1 LGHDT, CDR2 YNNKEL (reference sequence). This CDR3 comprises 15 residues. V lost 3 bases and J lost 3; bases outside the gene matches: 6.

The rearrangement uses TRBV4-3 and TRBJ2-2, with D possibly TRBD2 on 5 matching bases. The CDR3 length is 16 residues. Deletions cut 1 base from V and 7 bases from J, with 16 bases between. Germline CDR1 is LGHNA and CDR2 is YSLEER. The CDR3: CASSQATGIWSGELFF. The CDR3 coding sequence is TGCGCCAGCAGCCAAGCCACGGGGATTTGGAGCGGGGAGCTGTTTTTT.

This chain uses TRBV19 with TRBJ1-1, with 9 bases aligning to TRBD1. V lost 7 bases to trimming and J lost 7 bases; unmatched junction nucleotides: 4. The germline V gene encodes CDR1 LNHDA and CDR2 SQIVND (reference sequence). The length of the CDR3 is 12 residues. CDR3 nucleotides: TGTGCCAGTACCAAGGACAGGGGTGAAGCTTTCTTT. This codes for CASTKDRGEAFF.

The chain couples TRBV5-8 to TRBJ2-2; D perhaps matches TRBD1 (6 bases). The CDR3 loop spans 15 amino acids. The V gene lost 2 bases and the J gene lost 8 bases, with 16 bases spanning the gap. Germline values: CDR1 SGHTS, CDR2 YDEGEE. CDR3 amino acids: CASSFLNRVSGELFF. The CDR3 DNA reads as TGTGCCAGCAGCTTCCTGAACAGGGTCTCTGGGGAGCTGTTTTTT.

The chain combines TRBV5-1 with TRBJ2-1; D remains unclear. Between the trimmed V and J ends, which lost 0 bases and 4 bases, there was a span of 5 bases. Germline V gene lookup returns CDR1 SGHRS and CDR2 YFSETQ. This CDR3 is built from 13 residues. The CDR3 DNA is TGCGCCAGCAGCTTGGGAGGATACAATGAGCAGTTCTTC. Encoded protein: CASSLGGYNEQFF.

The chain carries TRBV19 and TRBJ2-5, with a weak D call TRBD1 (5 bases). Germline V lookup: CDR1 LNHDA, CDR2 SQIVND (reference sequence). Trimming cost V 4 bases and J 4 bases, with 16 bases left between them. The CDR3 contains 15 residues. The DNA for the CDR3 is TGTGCCAGTAGTAATTTTGATGGGGCTAGAGAGACCCAGTACTTC. Its translation is CASSNFDGARETQYF.

The gene calls are TRBV11-2 and TRBJ2-1, with 11 bases fitting TRBD1. The germline V gene has CDR1 SGHAT and CDR2 FQNNGV. CDR3 length: 18 residues. V was clipped by 1 base and J by 7 bases; unmatched bases: 12. The DNA for the CDR3 is TGTGCCAGCAGCTTAGTTCTAAGGACAGGGGGCGGGTGGAATGAGCAGTTCTTC. The encoded protein is CASSLVLRTGGGWNEQFF.

This clone was observed a handful of times. This sequence joins TRBV7-8 and TRBJ1-2; possible D gene TRBD1, 6 bases. This CDR3 is built from 14 residues. Germline assignment: CDR1 SGHVS and CDR2 FQNEAQ. V shed 5 bases and J shed 4 bases, with 14 bases lying between them. CDR3 protein: CASSLLQGTYGYTF. CDR3 DNA: TGTGCCAGCAGCCTCCTACAGGGAACCTATGGCTACACCTTC.

V is TRBV6-2 or TRBV6-3 and J is TRBJ2-1; D uncertain. The CDR3 has 13 residues. Germline V lookup: CDR1 MNHEY, CDR2 SVGEGT. The V end was cut by 0 bases, the J end by 8 bases, with 8 bases between. The CDR3 region has the DNA TGTGCCAGCAGTTACTCGCCAGTGGATGAGCAGTTCTTC. This gives the protein CASSYSPVDEQFF.

CDR3 protein: CASSQIEAGPQYF. CDR3 nucleotides: TGCGCCAGCAGCCAAATAGAAGCGGGGCCCCAGTACTTC. This sequence joins TRBV5-1 and TRBJ2-5; 7 nucleotides agree with TRBD2. The V gene end was trimmed by 4 bases and the J gene end by 9 bases; junction bases not matched to a gene: 9. CDR1 SGHRS and CDR2 YFSETQ come from the germline V gene. CDR3 length: 13 amino acids.

CDR3 amino acids: CASSVGARVTSSGNTIYF. The CDR3 nucleotides read TGTGCCAGCAGCGTAGGGGCAAGAGTCACAAGCTCTGGAAACACCATATATTTT. V is TRBV9 and J is TRBJ1-3; D is unresolved. The germline gives CDR1 SGDLS, CDR2 YYNGEE. The CDR3 loop spans 18 amino acids. V was clipped by 0 bases and J by 0 bases, with 16 bases between them.

This rearrangement joins TRBV7-9 to TRBJ2-5, with D maybe TRBD2 (5 bases). The CDR3 is 11 residues long. Trimming removed 5 bases at V and 7 bases at J, with 8 bases between. Germline assignment: CDR1 SEHNR and CDR2 FQNEAQ (reference sequence). CDR3 protein: CASSPGGTQYF. In DNA form, the CDR3 reads TGTGCCAGCAGCCCCGGAGGGACCCAGTACTTC.

This clone came up a few times. J is TRBJ2-2 and V is TRBV9; D is unclear. V was pared by 3 bases and J by 5 bases, with 11 bases between. Per the germline V gene, CDR1 is SGDLS and CDR2 is YYNGEE. The CDR3 totals 14 residues. The CDR3 bases are TGTGCCAGCAGCGAGTACTCGTCTACCGGGGAGCTGTTTTTT. It translates to CASSEYSSTGELFF.

This chain connects TRBV7-2 to TRBJ2-5, with TRBD2 identical over 8 bases. The CDR3 runs to 16 residues. The ends lost 4 bases at V and 4 bases at J; junction bases unmatched: 11. The germline CDR1 and CDR2 sequences are SGHTA and FQGNSA. In DNA form, the CDR3 reads TGTGCCAGCAGCTCGGGGCGGGATAGCGGGATAGAGACCCAGTACTTC. Translating it yields CASSSGRDSGIETQYF.

In nucleotides, the CDR3 is TGTGCCAGCAGCCCGAGGGACAGCCCGAACACCGGGGAGCTGTTTTTT. Protein: CASSPRDSPNTGELFF. This rearrangement joins TRBV9 to TRBJ2-2, with 7 bases lining up with TRBD1. The CDR3 consists of 16 residues. The germline V gene encodes CDR1 SGDLS and CDR2 YYNGEE. Trimming cost V 4 bases and J 0 bases; bases outside gene matches: 6.

This clone came up a few times. The V call is TRBV23-1, the J call TRBJ2-2, with 11 bases fitting TRBD1. TRBV23-1 is given ORF status, its function remaining uncertain. V lost 8 bases and J lost 3; bases outside the gene matches: 8. The CDR3 extends over 16 amino acids. The CDR3 here is CASRSTGQGDTGELFF. As DNA, the CDR3 is TGCGCCAGCCGGAGCACGGGACAGGGGGACACCGGGGAGCTGTTTTTT.

The V and J genes are TRBV10-3 and TRBJ1-2; D is ambiguous. Trimming removed 7 bases at V and 1 base at J, with 13 bases between. The length of the CDR3 is 14 residues. Germline V gene sequence: CDR1 ENHRY, CDR2 SYGVKD. DNA for the CDR3: TGTGCCATCAACGGGGAAACGTATAACTATGGCTACACCTTC. It yields the protein CAINGETYNYGYTF.

This rearrangement joins TRBV29-1 to TRBJ1-1; a possible D gene is TRBD1 (5 bases). CDR1 and CDR2 (germline): SQVTM, ANQGSEA. There are 12 residues in the CDR3. V was pared by 7 bases and J by 3 bases, with 12 bases between. The DNA of the CDR3 is TGCAGCGCGGATCGGGGGGACACTGAAGCTTTCTTT. Encoded protein: CSADRGDTEAFF.

The chain couples TRBV4-3 to TRBJ1-5, with a tentative D call TRBD1 (5 bases). Per the germline V gene, CDR1 is LGHNA and CDR2 is YSLEER. The length of the CDR3 is 15 residues. Trimming took off 0 bases at V and 5 bases at J, with 11 bases between the two ends. In DNA form, the CDR3 reads TGCGCCAGCAGCCAAGATCAAACGGGGGATCAGCCCCAGCATTTT. Encoded protein: CASSQDQTGDQPQHF.

The chain joins TRBV27 to TRBJ1-1; 7 bases are a match to TRBD1. The CDR3 is 14 amino acids. Germline CDR1 reads MNHEY; CDR2 reads SMNVEV (reference sequence). J was trimmed by 2 bases and V by 6 bases; bases with no gene match: 6. The CDR3 coding sequence is TGTGCCAGCAGCAAGACAGGGCGAAACACTGAAGCTTTCTTT. This sequence encodes CASSKTGRNTEAFF.

The chain employs TRBV2 and TRBJ1-5, with a tentative D call TRBD1 (6 bases). The germline V gene encodes CDR1 SNHLY and CDR2 FYNNEI. V lost 7 bases, J lost 7 bases, and 20 bases lay in between. CDR3 length: 15 amino acids. Written as DNA, the CDR3 is TGTGCCAGCACAGGGCAGGGGATACTGGGACAGCCCCAGCATTTT. This codes for CASTGQGILGQPQHF.

This chain joins TRBV11-3 and TRBJ2-2; TRBD1 might be the D (5 bases). With 3 bases removed from V and 3 bases from J, the gap between germline ends came to 11 bases. The CDR3 covers 15 residues. Germline CDR1 reads SGHNT; CDR2 reads YENEEA. CDR3: CASSFQGRDTGELFF. The CDR3 region has the DNA TGTGCCAGCAGCTTTCAGGGAAGAGACACCGGGGAGCTGTTTTTT. Together with reference TRBV11-3 and TRBJ2-2, the CDR3 gives the full variable domain: EAGVVQSPRYKIIEKKQPVAFWCNPISGHNTLYWYLQNLGQGPELLIRYENEEAVDDSQLPKDRFSAERLKGVDSTLKIQPAELGDSAVYLCASSFQGRDTGELFFGEGSRLTVL.

The genes are TRBV5-8 and TRBJ2-2; D may be TRBD2 (6 bases). The CDR3 length is 19 residues. Trimming shortened V by 3 bases and J by 0 bases, and 21 bases separated the two germline ends. The germline V gene encodes CDR1 SGHTS and CDR2 YDEGEE. The CDR3 coding sequence is TGTGCCAGCAGCTGGCCTGGGGGGTTTGACACCACGAACACCGGGGAGCTGTTTTTT. Its translation is CASSWPGGFDTTNTGELFF.